Shown below are 7 T cell receptor beta chains from a single sample sequenced in a study of OX40 agonist ivuxolimab in advanced cancers. The receptor library was made with the immunoSEQ multiplex PCR assay. The immuneACCESS repertoire file appears here via TCRdb, limited to in-frame rearrangements. These files lack a portion of the clones; in checked studies, under half of the deficit traces to unresolved V genes, and the cause of the others is not known. A total of about 46,000 clones appear in this sample, approximately 86% of them only once. The ten largest clones take up about 11% of the sample. The material was CD4+ or CD8+ T cells sorted from blood, obtained in a trial of the OX40 agonist ivuxolimab. Every receptor here comes from an adult with an advanced solid tumor such as melanoma, head and neck, liver or kidney cancer.

The V and J genes are TRBV4-1 and TRBJ2-3; 13 bases match TRBD2. The germline gives CDR1 MGHRA, CDR2 YSYEKL. This CDR3 comprises 20 residues. J was trimmed by 1 base and V by 2 bases; bases with no gene match: 12. The chain's CDR3 is CASSQRGLAGLGRGTDTQYF. The CDR3 coding sequence is TGCGCCAGCAGCCAACGGGGACTAGCGGGGTTGGGAAGGGGCACAGATACGCAGTATTTT.

The chain joins TRBV20-1 to TRBJ2-7; the D is unclear. The CDR3 is made up of 10 amino acids. Germline V lookup: CDR1 DFQATT, CDR2 SNEGSKA (reference sequence). Deletions cut 6 bases from V and 5 bases from J, with 8 bases between. CDR3 in amino acids: CSARINEQYF. CDR3 DNA: TGCAGTGCGCGGATTAACGAGCAGTACTTC.

This rearrangement joins TRBV5-8 to TRBJ1-1; no reliable D call. V shed 1 base and J shed 1 base, with 8 bases lying between them. Germline V gives CDR1 SGHTS, CDR2 YDEGEE. This CDR3 has 14 amino acids. CDR3 sequence: CASSLQQKNTEAFF. For the CDR3, the DNA is TGTGCCAGCAGCTTGCAACAAAAGAACACTGAAGCTTTCTTT. The variable domain in full, completed from reference TRBV5-8 and TRBJ1-1, reads EAGVTQSPTHLIKTRGQQATLRCSPISGHTSVYWYQQALGLGLQFLLWYDEGEERNRGNFPPRFSGRQFPNYSSELNVNALELEDSALYLCASSLQQKNTEAFFGQGTRLTVV.

The chain links TRBV15 to TRBJ1-3; D gene unclear. V was trimmed by 0 bases and J by 3 bases, leaving 15 bases between them. CDR3 length equals 17 residues. Germline V gene lookup returns CDR1 LNHNV and CDR2 YYDKDF (reference sequence). CDR3 loop: CATSRDRAGIFGNTIYF. The CDR3 DNA reads as TGTGCCACCAGCAGAGATCGGGCAGGTATCTTTGGAAACACCATATATTTT.

This chain links TRBV30 with TRBJ1-3; D gene ambiguous. Germline-derived CDR1 and CDR2 are GTSNPN and SVGIG (reference sequence). The CDR3 is 13 amino acids. Trimming pared 3 bases from V and 0 bases from J, leaving 6 bases between. CDR3 in DNA: TGTGCCTGGAGCCAGTACTCTGGAAACACCATATATTTT. Residues: CAWSQYSGNTIYF.

This rearrangement joins TRBV14 to TRBJ2-5; 7 nucleotides line up with TRBD1. J lost 3 bases, V lost 3 bases, and 7 bases had no gene match. The CDR3 has 15 amino acids. Per the germline V gene, CDR1 is SGHDN and CDR2 is FVKESK. CDR3 sequence reads: CASSQGDRLKETQYF. CDR3 bases: TGTGCCAGCAGCCAGGGGGACAGACTTAAAGAGACCCAGTACTTC.

As for this clone: At the DNA level, this CDR3 is encoded by other sequences in the same sample as well. The chain joins TRBV4-1 to TRBJ1-5; the D gene is possibly TRBD1 (6 bases). The V end lost 5 bases, the J end lost 1 base, and 12 bases lay between the germline ends. The CDR3 totals 15 residues. CDR1 and CDR2 (germline): MGHRA, YSYEKL. CDR3 DNA: TGCGCCAGCAGCTCCAGGGGTCTAAGCAATCAGCCCCAGCATTTT. Translation gives CASSSRGLSNQPQHF.